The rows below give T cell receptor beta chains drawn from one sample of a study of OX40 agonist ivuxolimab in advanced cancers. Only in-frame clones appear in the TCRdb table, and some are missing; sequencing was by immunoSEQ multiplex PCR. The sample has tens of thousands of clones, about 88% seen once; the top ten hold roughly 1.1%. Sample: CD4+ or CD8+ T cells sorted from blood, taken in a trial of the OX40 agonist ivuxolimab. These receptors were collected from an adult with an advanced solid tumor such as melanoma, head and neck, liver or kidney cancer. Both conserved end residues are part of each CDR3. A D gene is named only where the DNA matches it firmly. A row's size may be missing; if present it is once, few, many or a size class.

cdr3_nt: TGTGCCAGCAGTGGAAGGGTATCTGAAGCTTTCTTT
cdr3_aa: CASSGRVSEAFF
v_call: TRBV6-1
d_call: -
clone_size: -
j_call: TRBJ1-1

cdr3_nt: TGCAGCGTTCTGGCAGGCTATGGCTACACCTTC
cdr3_aa: CSVLAGYGYTF
v_call: TRBV29-1
d_call: -
clone_size: -
j_call: TRBJ1-2

cdr3_nt: TGCGCCAGCAGCTTGGAAGGGCCCGGAAACACCATATATTTT
cdr3_aa: CASSLEGPGNTIYF
v_call: TRBV5-1
d_call: -
clone_size: medium-sized
j_call: TRBJ1-3

cdr3_nt: TGTGCCAGCAGCCCAGGGACTAGCGGGGGCCTCGGCTCCTACAATGAGCAGTTCTTC
cdr3_aa: CASSPGTSGGLGSYNEQFF
v_call: TRBV7-9
d_call: TRBD2
clone_size: -
j_call: TRBJ2-1

cdr3_nt: TGCGCCAGCAGTGAGATAGAGGGAACCTACGAGCAGTACTTC
cdr3_aa: CASSEIEGTYEQYF
v_call: TRBV10-2
d_call: -
clone_size: -
j_call: TRBJ2-7

cdr3_nt: TGTGCCTGGGGGGGGCCGGACTGGCCCTACGAGCAGTACTTC
cdr3_aa: CAWGGPDWPYEQYF
v_call: TRBV30
d_call: -
clone_size: -
j_call: TRBJ2-7

cdr3_nt: TGTGCCAGCAGTGAACAGGGGGCCCTCTCCTACGAGCAGTACTTC
cdr3_aa: CASSEQGALSYEQYF
v_call: TRBV6-1
d_call: TRBD1
clone_size: -
j_call: TRBJ2-7

cdr3_nt: TGTGCCAGCTCCCGAGAGGTGGCAGGGGGCGCAGTAGGCTACACCTTC
cdr3_aa: CASSREVAGGAVGYTF
v_call: TRBV2
d_call: TRBD1
clone_size: once
j_call: TRBJ1-2

cdr3_nt: TGTGCCAGCAGCCCTCCCGGAGCGGGGGTCCCCCATCTGTTTTTT
cdr3_aa: CASSPPGAGVPHLFF
v_call: TRBV9
d_call: TRBD2
clone_size: -
j_call: TRBJ2-2

cdr3_nt: TGTGCCAGCAGCCAACAAAAAACAGGGGATCTCTACAATGAGCAGTTCTTC
cdr3_aa: CASSQQKTGDLYNEQFF
v_call: TRBV4-2
d_call: TRBD1
clone_size: -
j_call: TRBJ2-1

cdr3_nt: TGTGCCAGTAGTATAGAGGCAGGGACAGGCAATCAGCCCCAGCATTTT
cdr3_aa: CASSIEAGTGNQPQHF
v_call: TRBV19
d_call: TRBD1
clone_size: -
j_call: TRBJ1-5

cdr3_nt: TGCAGCGTTGAGAGAGGGGGCCGCCAGAACACTGAAGCTTTCTTT
cdr3_aa: CSVERGGRQNTEAFF
v_call: TRBV29-1
d_call: TRBD1
clone_size: -
j_call: TRBJ1-1

cdr3_nt: TGTGCCAGCAGTTTCCAAGGACGGCCGAACACCGGGGAGCTGTTTTTT
cdr3_aa: CASSFQGRPNTGELFF
v_call: TRBV6-5
d_call: -
clone_size: -
j_call: TRBJ2-2

cdr3_nt: TGTGCCAGCAGGGGACAGGGGGTTCTTAACTATGGCTACACCTTC
cdr3_aa: CASRGQGVLNYGYTF
v_call: TRBV6-5
d_call: TRBD1
clone_size: -
j_call: TRBJ1-2

cdr3_nt: TGCGCCACTCGCTCAAACAGGGAAAATGAAAAACTGTTTTTT
cdr3_aa: CATRSNRENEKLFF
v_call: TRBV5-1
d_call: -
clone_size: -
j_call: TRBJ1-4

cdr3_nt: TGTGCCAGTAGTTTCGGGGACAGAGTGGAAGCTTTCTTT
cdr3_aa: CASSFGDRVEAFF
v_call: TRBV19
d_call: TRBD1
clone_size: -
j_call: TRBJ1-1

cdr3_nt: TGTGCCAGCTCACTAGTGCCCCGAAGCTCCTACAATGAGCAGTTCTTC
cdr3_aa: CASSLVPRSSYNEQFF
v_call: TRBV18
d_call: -
clone_size: -
j_call: TRBJ2-1

cdr3_nt: TGTGCCAGCAGTTCCCGAGGGGAGTCTGGAAACACCATATATTTT
cdr3_aa: CASSSRGESGNTIYF
v_call: TRBV27
d_call: -
clone_size: -
j_call: TRBJ1-3

cdr3_nt: TGTGCCAGCAGCCCAAAGGACAGAACTAATGAAAAACTGTTTTTT
cdr3_aa: CASSPKDRTNEKLFF
v_call: TRBV5-6
d_call: -
clone_size: -
j_call: TRBJ1-4

cdr3_nt: TGTGCCAGCAGTTTACAGGGGCTCCCTCACCATCGGACCTTC
cdr3_aa: CASSLQGLPHHRTF
v_call: TRBV28
d_call: -
clone_size: few
j_call: TRBJ1-2

cdr3_nt: TGTGCCAGCAGTGCCAACCGGGGAACTGGGGCCAACGTCCTGACTTTC
cdr3_aa: CASSANRGTGANVLTF
v_call: TRBV6-6
d_call: -
clone_size: -
j_call: TRBJ2-6

cdr3_nt: TGCGCCAGCAGCTTGGTTCAGACCAGGACCGGGGAGCTGTTTTTT
cdr3_aa: CASSLVQTRTGELFF
v_call: TRBV5-1
d_call: -
clone_size: -
j_call: TRBJ2-2

cdr3_nt: TGTGCCAGCAGGAGCCTTGAAGGGGCCAACGAAAAACTGTTTTTT
cdr3_aa: CASRSLEGANEKLFF
v_call: TRBV6-1
d_call: -
clone_size: -
j_call: TRBJ1-4

cdr3_nt: TGTGCCAGCAGTTACTCGAGTTCTGGGCCTGGAAACACCATATATTTT
cdr3_aa: CASSYSSSGPGNTIYF
v_call: TRBV6-6
d_call: -
clone_size: few
j_call: TRBJ1-3

cdr3_nt: TGTGCCAGCGCATACCAGGGAGGGGGCGTAGGAGCTTTCTTT
cdr3_aa: CASAYQGGGVGAFF
v_call: TRBV6-6
d_call: TRBD1
clone_size: -
j_call: TRBJ1-1

cdr3_nt: TGTGCCAGCAGCGCTGTGGCAGATACGCAGTATTTT
cdr3_aa: CASSAVADTQYF
v_call: TRBV9
d_call: -
clone_size: -
j_call: TRBJ2-3

cdr3_nt: TGCGCCAGCAGCTTGACGTCAGGGGGGAATGAAAAACTGTTTTTT
cdr3_aa: CASSLTSGGNEKLFF
v_call: TRBV5-1
d_call: TRBD1
clone_size: -
j_call: TRBJ1-4

cdr3_nt: TGTGCCAGCAGTACACAGGGTCGTGGCACTGAAGCTTTCTTT
cdr3_aa: CASSTQGRGTEAFF
v_call: TRBV2
d_call: -
clone_size: -
j_call: TRBJ1-1

cdr3_nt: TGTGCCAGCAGCGCCCGGGACCGGCCGGATGGCTACACCTTC
cdr3_aa: CASSARDRPDGYTF
v_call: TRBV7-2
d_call: -
clone_size: -
j_call: TRBJ1-2

cdr3_nt: TGTGCCAGCAGCAGGGACAGGGGGTGGGGCTACACCTTC
cdr3_aa: CASSRDRGWGYTF
v_call: TRBV6-5
d_call: TRBD1
clone_size: -
j_call: TRBJ1-2

cdr3_nt: TGTGCCAGCAGCCCCCGGAGGACCTCCTACGAGCAGTACTTC
cdr3_aa: CASSPRRTSYEQYF
v_call: TRBV5-6
d_call: -
clone_size: -
j_call: TRBJ2-7

cdr3_nt: TGTGCCAGCACCTGGGGGACCCGAGCCTACGAGCAGTACTTC
cdr3_aa: CASTWGTRAYEQYF
v_call: TRBV7-9
d_call: -
clone_size: once
j_call: TRBJ2-7

cdr3_nt: TGTGCCAGCAGAGACCAGGGGCCTGGAAACACCATATATTTT
cdr3_aa: CASRDQGPGNTIYF
v_call: TRBV27
d_call: -
clone_size: -
j_call: TRBJ1-3

cdr3_nt: TGTGCCAGCAGCGGGGGCGCAGATACGCAGTATTTT
cdr3_aa: CASSGGADTQYF
v_call: TRBV4-2
d_call: -
clone_size: once
j_call: TRBJ2-3

cdr3_nt: TGTGCCACCGGAGACATCCTCCGGGGTGGCACCGGGGAGCTGTTTTTT
cdr3_aa: CATGDILRGGTGELFF
v_call: TRBV19
d_call: -
clone_size: -
j_call: TRBJ2-2

cdr3_nt: TGTGCCAGCACCAAAGCGACAGGGGCGAACACTGAAGCTTTCTTT
cdr3_aa: CASTKATGANTEAFF
v_call: TRBV6-5
d_call: TRBD1
clone_size: -
j_call: TRBJ1-1

cdr3_nt: TGCGCCAGCAGCTTCAGGAATATGAACACTGAAGCTTTCTTT
cdr3_aa: CASSFRNMNTEAFF
v_call: TRBV5-1
d_call: -
clone_size: -
j_call: TRBJ1-1

cdr3_nt: TGTGCCTGGAGTGTATTTGGGCGGGCAGGGCGACGCAATGAGCAGTTCTTC
cdr3_aa: CAWSVFGRAGRRNEQFF
v_call: TRBV30
d_call: -
clone_size: -
j_call: TRBJ2-1